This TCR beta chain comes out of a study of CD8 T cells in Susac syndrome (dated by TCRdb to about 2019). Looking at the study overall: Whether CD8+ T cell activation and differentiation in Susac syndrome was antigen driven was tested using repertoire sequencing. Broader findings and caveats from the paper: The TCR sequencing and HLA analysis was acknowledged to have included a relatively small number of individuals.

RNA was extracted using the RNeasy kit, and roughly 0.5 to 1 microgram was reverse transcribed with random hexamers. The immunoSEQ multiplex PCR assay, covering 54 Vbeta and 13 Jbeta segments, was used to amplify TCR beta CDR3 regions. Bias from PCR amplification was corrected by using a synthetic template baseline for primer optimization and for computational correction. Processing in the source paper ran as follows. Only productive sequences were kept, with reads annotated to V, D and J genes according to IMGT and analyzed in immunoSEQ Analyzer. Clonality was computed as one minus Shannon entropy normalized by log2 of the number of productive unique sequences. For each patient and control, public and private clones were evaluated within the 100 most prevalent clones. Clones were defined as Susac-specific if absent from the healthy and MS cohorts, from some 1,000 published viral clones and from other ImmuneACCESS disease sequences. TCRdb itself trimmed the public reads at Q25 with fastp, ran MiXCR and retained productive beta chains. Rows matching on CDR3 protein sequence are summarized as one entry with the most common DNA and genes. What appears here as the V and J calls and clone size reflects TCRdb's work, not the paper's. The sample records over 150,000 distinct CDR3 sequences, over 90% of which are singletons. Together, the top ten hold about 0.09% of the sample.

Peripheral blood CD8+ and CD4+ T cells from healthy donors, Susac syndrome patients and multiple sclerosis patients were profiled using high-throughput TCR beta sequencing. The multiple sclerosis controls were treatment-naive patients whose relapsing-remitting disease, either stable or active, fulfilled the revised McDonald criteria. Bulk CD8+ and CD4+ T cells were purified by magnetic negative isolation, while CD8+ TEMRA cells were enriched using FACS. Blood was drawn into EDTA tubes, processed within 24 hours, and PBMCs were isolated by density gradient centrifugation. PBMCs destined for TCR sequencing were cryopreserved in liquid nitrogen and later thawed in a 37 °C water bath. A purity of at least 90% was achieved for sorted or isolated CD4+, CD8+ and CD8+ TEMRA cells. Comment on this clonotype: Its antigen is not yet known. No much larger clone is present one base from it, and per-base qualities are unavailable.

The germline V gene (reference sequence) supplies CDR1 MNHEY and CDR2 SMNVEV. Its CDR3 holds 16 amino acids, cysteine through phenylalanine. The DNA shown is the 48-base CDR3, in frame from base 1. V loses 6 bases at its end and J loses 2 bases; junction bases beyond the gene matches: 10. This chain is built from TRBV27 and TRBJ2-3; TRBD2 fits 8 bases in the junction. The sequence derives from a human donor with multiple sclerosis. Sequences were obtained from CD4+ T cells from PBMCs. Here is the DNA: TGTGCCAGCAGCCGTAACATAGCGGGACTCACAGATACGCAGTATTTT. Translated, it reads CASSRNIAGLTDTQYF.